The entry below describes one T cell receptor beta chain. The specificity of this receptor is unknown. Base-call qualities are not available, and no considerably larger clone is one nucleotide away. The immunoSEQ Assay, a bias-controlled multiplex PCR, was used to amplify TCRbeta CDR3 regions from genomic DNA. The source study handled its data this way. The number of nucleated cells in each sample was estimated by amplification of reference gene primers within the assay. Sequence reads were collapsed and filtered to measure the absolute abundance of every unique TCRbeta CDR3 rearrangement. For each sample, productive Simpson clonality was calculated as the square root of Simpson's diversity index across productive rearrangements. The immuneACCESS repertoire file appears here via TCRdb, limited to in-frame rearrangements. These files lack a portion of the clones; in checked studies, under half of the deficit traces to unresolved V genes, and the cause of the others is not known. V and J calls and clone size follow that table, whereas D and trimming were derived from the DNA. The sample includes about 280,000 clones, with 85% to 90% observed a single time. The ten largest make up 1.7% of the sample.

These data are taken from a study of blood T cell repertoires in COVID-19 (dated by TCRdb to between 2020 and 2021). About the full investigation: Samples covering the acute and convalescent phases of COVID-19 were provided by collaborators in the United States, Italy and Spain. The prospective study material was composed of cDNA or gDNA derived from T cells, B-cell-depleted T cells, or PBMCs. Deeply sampled blood TCRbeta repertoires from subjects exposed to, actively infected with, or recovered from COVID-19 were included in the dataset. The repertoires were released in a freely available public database meant as a resource for research on the immune response to SARS-CoV-2. Samples came from the ongoing ImmuneRACE study (first 160 participants) plus 1,254 subjects from 6 global collaborators. Sample metadata almost always included a de-identified subject ID, COVID-19 status, age in years and sex. HLA class I and class II types, where available, came from metadata supplied by the sample provider rather than from assay-based typing. Broad study findings and their caveats: The amount of clinical and demographic metadata varied by source and participant and was provided uncurated.

In the prospective study, participants were 18 to 89 years old, resided in about two dozen geographic areas of the United States, and were enrolled through a virtual design. In the prospective study, participants were assigned to cohorts based on the clinical history participants reported in a screening survey and a study questionnaire. In the prospective study, whole blood, serum and a nasopharyngeal or oropharyngeal swab were collected from each participant by mobile phlebotomists. Over an approximately 2-month period, participants in the prospective study had the option of providing additional blood draws and questionnaires. Before DNA extraction, blood samples from the prospective study were shipped at room temperature or frozen. The sequencing sample was made of PBMCs or T cells enriched from blood (not recorded which). The TCR comes from a woman aged 18-29 years with acute COVID-19.

The encoded CDR3 is CASRPTGRTDTQYF. The DNA sequence is TGTGCCAGCCGGCCGACAGGGCGCACAGATACGCAGTATTTT. This receptor chain uses TRBV6-5 and TRBJ2-3, and 7 bases in between align with TRBD1. The germline V gene specifies MNHEY as CDR1 and SVGAGI as CDR2. Unmatched junction bases come to 6, with V trimmed by 8 bases and J by 1 base. From the cysteine up to the phenylalanine, the CDR3 has a length of 14 residues. Only the CDR3 region is kept as DNA, spanning 42 bases read in frame from base 1.